At least ten counts were recorded for the clone carrying this TCR beta chain. Its antigen is unknown. The entry originates in a study of T-cell reconstitution after alpha-beta-depleted transplantation in children. Study-wide findings and caveats: Reportedly, alpha-beta T cells present about two months post-transplant originated from several hundred expanded clones of graft origin. Counts and diversity of T cells one year after transplant came mostly from newly produced T cells.

Preparation of the TCRbeta library was carried out with unique molecular identifiers. TCRdb passed the PCR reads through MiXCR, listing each CDR3 protein once. The table has fewer than 150,000 distinct CDR3 sequences, 8% to 10% seen once. The CDR3 has 13 residues. The junction had 5 bases not matched to a gene; V was cut back by 6 bases and J by 11 bases. Germline-derived CDR1 and CDR2 are ENHRY and SYGVKD. The receptor comes from a girl less than two years old who had a stem cell transplant for combined immunodeficiency, so the T cells may come from the graft donor. The source was PBMCs, mostly from graft donor cells, collected 180 days after TCRalphabeta/CD19-depleted stem cell transplant. V and J are TRBV10-3 and TRBJ1-5, with TRBD1 matching over 12 bases. The CDR3 reads CAIREGTGGTQHF. As DNA, the CDR3 is TGTGCCATCAGGGAAGGGACAGGGGGCACCCAGCATTTT.